This is a list of T cell receptor beta chains from one sample in a study of blood T cell repertoires in COVID-19. Assay: immunoSEQ multiplex PCR; the TCRdb copy retains only in-frame clones and omits some. Here the sample spans hundreds of thousands of clones, about nine tenths being singletons. Material: peripheral blood. The source of these receptors is a woman aged 45 to 65 with COVID-19, enrolled during active disease. CDR3s include the opening cysteine and the closing phenylalanine or tryptophan. The order of the fields is CDR3 protein, CDR3 DNA, D gene, V gene, clone size, J gene. D genes are given only for firm matches. Rows may omit the clone size; those that give it use once, few, many or a size class.

cdr3_aa: CASSLTGFGEQYF
cdr3_nt: TGTGCCAGCAGTTTGACAGGGTTCGGCGAGCAGTACTTC
d_call: TRBD1
v_call: TRBV6-6
clone_size: -
j_call: TRBJ2-7

cdr3_aa: CASSFWAGTRDQPQHF
cdr3_nt: TGTGCCAGCAGCTTTTGGGCGGGAACACGGGATCAGCCCCAGCATTTT
d_call: -
v_call: TRBV7-8
clone_size: once
j_call: TRBJ1-5

cdr3_aa: CASIVGQIGELFF
cdr3_nt: TGTGCCAGCATCGTTGGACAGATCGGGGAGCTGTTTTTT
d_call: -
v_call: TRBV12-3/TRBV12-4
clone_size: -
j_call: TRBJ2-2

cdr3_aa: CASSQGASEAFF
cdr3_nt: TGTGCCAGCAGCCAAGGGGCTTCTGAAGCTTTCTTT
d_call: -
v_call: TRBV3-1/TRBV3-2
clone_size: -
j_call: TRBJ1-1

cdr3_aa: CASSRGPPLSYEQYF
cdr3_nt: TGTGCCAGCAGCAGAGGGCCACCGCTCTCCTACGAGCAGTACTTC
d_call: -
v_call: TRBV7-9
clone_size: -
j_call: TRBJ2-7

cdr3_aa: CAWSVQVGVDGYTF
cdr3_nt: TGTGCCTGGAGTGTACAAGTAGGGGTGGATGGCTACACCTTC
d_call: -
v_call: TRBV30
clone_size: -
j_call: TRBJ1-2

cdr3_aa: CASSPRTGVRDEQYF
cdr3_nt: TGTGCCAGCAGCCCCCGGACAGGGGTAAGAGACGAGCAGTACTTC
d_call: TRBD1
v_call: TRBV9
clone_size: -
j_call: TRBJ2-7

cdr3_aa: CATSRGQVWAYGYTF
cdr3_nt: TGTGCCACCAGCAGAGGTCAGGTTTGGGCCTATGGCTACACCTTC
d_call: -
v_call: TRBV15
clone_size: -
j_call: TRBJ1-2

cdr3_aa: CASSRGGVNTEAFF
cdr3_nt: TGTGCCAGCAGCCGGGGGGGGGTGAACACTGAAGCTTTCTTT
d_call: -
v_call: TRBV3-1/TRBV3-2
clone_size: -
j_call: TRBJ1-1

cdr3_aa: CASRGTENGYTF
cdr3_nt: TGTGCCAGCAGGGGGACAGAGAATGGCTACACCTTC
d_call: TRBD1
v_call: TRBV2
clone_size: -
j_call: TRBJ1-2

cdr3_aa: CSVSTGGGPQHF
cdr3_nt: TGCAGCGTTTCCACAGGGGGTGGGCCCCAGCATTTT
d_call: TRBD1
v_call: TRBV29-1
clone_size: -
j_call: TRBJ1-5

cdr3_aa: CAWTGYIPSTSSYNEQFF
cdr3_nt: TGTGCCTGGACGGGTTACATTCCGTCCACCAGCTCCTACAATGAGCAGTTCTTC
d_call: -
v_call: TRBV30
clone_size: once
j_call: TRBJ2-1

cdr3_aa: CASRGGQVYEQYF
cdr3_nt: TGTGCCAGCAGGGGCGGACAGGTCTACGAGCAGTACTTC
d_call: TRBD1
v_call: TRBV12-3/TRBV12-4
clone_size: -
j_call: TRBJ2-7

cdr3_aa: CAWTTGTGVDGYTF
cdr3_nt: TGTGCCTGGACGACCGGGACAGGGGTGGATGGCTACACCTTC
d_call: TRBD1
v_call: TRBV30
clone_size: -
j_call: TRBJ1-2

cdr3_aa: CASSPRDFRNEQFF
cdr3_nt: TGTGCCAGTAGTCCTCGGGACTTTCGGAATGAGCAGTTCTTC
d_call: -
v_call: TRBV19
clone_size: -
j_call: TRBJ2-1

cdr3_aa: CATSDLNSPLHF
cdr3_nt: TGTGCCACCAGTGATCTGAATTCACCCCTCCACTTT
d_call: -
v_call: TRBV24-1
clone_size: few
j_call: TRBJ1-6

cdr3_aa: CASSPTSSYNSPLHF
cdr3_nt: TGTGCCAGCAGTCCCACGAGCTCCTATAATTCACCCCTCCACTTT
d_call: -
v_call: TRBV2
clone_size: -
j_call: TRBJ1-6

cdr3_aa: CASSISRGRSGNTIYF
cdr3_nt: TGTGCCAGTAGTATCTCCCGGGGGAGGTCTGGAAACACCATATATTTT
d_call: -
v_call: TRBV19
clone_size: -
j_call: TRBJ1-3

cdr3_aa: CASSADTTNTEAFF
cdr3_nt: TGTGCCAGCAGCGCGGACACGACAAACACTGAAGCTTTCTTT
d_call: -
v_call: TRBV9
clone_size: -
j_call: TRBJ1-1

cdr3_aa: CASSLGLNSPLHF
cdr3_nt: TGTGCCAGCAGCTTAGGGCTCAATTCACCCCTCCACTTT
d_call: -
v_call: TRBV11-2
clone_size: -
j_call: TRBJ1-6

cdr3_aa: CASSSAGSTDTQYF
cdr3_nt: TGTGCCAGCAGCTCAGCGGGGAGCACAGATACGCAGTATTTT
d_call: TRBD2
v_call: TRBV28
clone_size: -
j_call: TRBJ2-3

cdr3_aa: CASSLGRAGNTIYF
cdr3_nt: TGCGCCAGCAGCTTGGGCAGGGCTGGAAACACCATATATTTT
d_call: -
v_call: TRBV5-1
clone_size: -
j_call: TRBJ1-3

cdr3_aa: CAWSVLSGTIYF
cdr3_nt: TGTGCCTGGAGTGTTCTCTCCGGCACCATATATTTT
d_call: -
v_call: TRBV30
clone_size: -
j_call: TRBJ1-3

cdr3_aa: CASSLAEVAGGHEQFF
cdr3_nt: TGCGCCAGCAGCCTGGCGGAAGTAGCGGGGGGCCATGAGCAGTTCTTC
d_call: TRBD2
v_call: TRBV5-1
clone_size: -
j_call: TRBJ2-1

cdr3_aa: CATGDRGSNQPQHF
cdr3_nt: TGTGCCACCGGGGACAGGGGCAGCAATCAGCCCCAGCATTTT
d_call: TRBD1
v_call: TRBV24-1
clone_size: -
j_call: TRBJ1-5

cdr3_aa: CAWSVRVGGLNQPQHF
cdr3_nt: TGTGCCTGGAGTGTGAGGGTCGGCGGCCTCAATCAGCCCCAGCATTTT
d_call: -
v_call: TRBV30
clone_size: once
j_call: TRBJ1-5

cdr3_aa: CASSLSPGGREQFF
cdr3_nt: TGTGCCAGTAGTCTCTCCCCCGGGGGACGTGAGCAGTTCTTC
d_call: -
v_call: TRBV19
clone_size: once
j_call: TRBJ2-1

cdr3_aa: CASSSGVTQAVGTEAFF
cdr3_nt: TGCGCCAGCAGCTCAGGGGTGACCCAGGCAGTGGGGACTGAAGCTTTCTTT
d_call: -
v_call: TRBV5-1
clone_size: -
j_call: TRBJ1-1

cdr3_aa: CASSSATRGGEQYF
cdr3_nt: TGTGCCAGCTCATCCGCAACACGGGGAGGGGAGCAGTACTTC
d_call: TRBD2
v_call: TRBV18
clone_size: -
j_call: TRBJ2-7

cdr3_aa: CASSIFTGPAYEQYF
cdr3_nt: TGTGCCAGTAGTATATTCACAGGCCCTGCCTACGAGCAGTACTTC
d_call: -
v_call: TRBV19
clone_size: -
j_call: TRBJ2-7

cdr3_aa: CAWRWGANTGELFF
cdr3_nt: TGTGCCTGGAGATGGGGGGCGAACACCGGGGAGCTGTTTTTT
d_call: -
v_call: TRBV30
clone_size: once
j_call: TRBJ2-2

cdr3_aa: CASSLRTSGGLTYEQYF
cdr3_nt: TGCGCCAGCAGTCTTCGGACTAGCGGGGGACTAACCTACGAGCAGTACTTC
d_call: TRBD2
v_call: TRBV4-1
clone_size: many
j_call: TRBJ2-7

cdr3_aa: CASSFTGTGIVTGELFF
cdr3_nt: TGTGCCAGCAGTTTTACCGGGACAGGGATAGTCACCGGGGAGCTGTTTTTT
d_call: TRBD1
v_call: TRBV28
clone_size: few
j_call: TRBJ2-2

cdr3_aa: CASSRQGGQPQHF
cdr3_nt: TGTGCCAGCAGCCGACAGGGTGGTCAGCCCCAGCATTTT
d_call: TRBD1
v_call: TRBV6-6
clone_size: -
j_call: TRBJ1-5

cdr3_aa: CASSSPIFDGAWAFF
cdr3_nt: TGTGCCAGCAGTTCGCCGATATTCGATGGGGCCTGGGCTTTCTTT
d_call: -
v_call: TRBV6-5
clone_size: -
j_call: TRBJ1-1

cdr3_aa: CATSRDGVGAQYF
cdr3_nt: TGTGCCACCAGCAGAGACGGGGTCGGGGCGCAGTATTTT
d_call: -
v_call: TRBV15
clone_size: -
j_call: TRBJ2-3

cdr3_aa: CASSSFLGTDRRTYEQYF
cdr3_nt: TGTGCCAGCAGTTCCTTTTTGGGGACAGACAGGCGAACCTACGAGCAGTACTTC
d_call: TRBD1
v_call: TRBV27
clone_size: -
j_call: TRBJ2-7

cdr3_aa: CATSDSEVLSNTGELFF
cdr3_nt: TGTGCCACCAGTGATTCAGAAGTTCTGTCGAACACCGGGGAGCTGTTTTTT
d_call: -
v_call: TRBV24-1
clone_size: -
j_call: TRBJ2-2

cdr3_aa: CSAFQGGGYTF
cdr3_nt: TGCAGTGCTTTCCAGGGAGGAGGCTACACCTTC
d_call: -
v_call: TRBV20-1
clone_size: -
j_call: TRBJ1-2

cdr3_aa: CATTGTHSGNTIYF
cdr3_nt: TGTGCCACCACAGGGACCCACTCTGGAAACACCATATATTTT
d_call: -
v_call: TRBV19
clone_size: -
j_call: TRBJ1-3

cdr3_aa: CASSYSERYEQYF
cdr3_nt: TGTGCCAGCAGTTACTCTGAACGGTACGAGCAGTACTTC
d_call: -
v_call: TRBV6-6
clone_size: few
j_call: TRBJ2-7

cdr3_aa: CASSYSHNFQPQHF
cdr3_nt: TGTGCCAGCAGTTACTCCCATAACTTTCAGCCCCAGCATTTT
d_call: -
v_call: TRBV6-5
clone_size: -
j_call: TRBJ1-5

cdr3_aa: CASSADPAGWHF
cdr3_nt: TGTGCCAGCAGTGCGGACCCCGCGGGGTGGCATTTT
d_call: -
v_call: TRBV28
clone_size: -
j_call: TRBJ1-5

cdr3_aa: CASSQVGRSHQQSYEQYF
cdr3_nt: TGTGCCAGCAGCCAAGTCGGCAGGTCCCACCAACAATCCTACGAGCAGTACTTC
d_call: -
v_call: TRBV4-2
clone_size: -
j_call: TRBJ2-7

cdr3_aa: CASTPGLGAHEQYF
cdr3_nt: TGTGCCAGCACCCCGGGACTAGGGGCTCACGAGCAGTACTTC
d_call: TRBD2
v_call: TRBV27
clone_size: -
j_call: TRBJ2-7

cdr3_aa: CASSLGDTQAFF
cdr3_nt: TGTGCCAGCAGCTTGGGGGACACCCAAGCTTTCTTT
d_call: -
v_call: TRBV5-6
clone_size: -
j_call: TRBJ1-1

cdr3_aa: CASRRTSPFNTGELFF
cdr3_nt: TGTGCCAGCCGCCGGACTAGCCCTTTCAACACCGGGGAGCTGTTTTTT
d_call: TRBD2
v_call: TRBV7-9
clone_size: -
j_call: TRBJ2-2

cdr3_aa: CASRTGTYSNQPQHF
cdr3_nt: TGTGCCAGTAGGACAGGGACTTATAGCAATCAGCCCCAGCATTTT
d_call: TRBD1
v_call: TRBV28
clone_size: -
j_call: TRBJ1-5

cdr3_aa: CATSASLAGAYNEQFF
cdr3_nt: TGTGCCACCAGTGCCTCACTAGCGGGGGCCTACAATGAGCAGTTCTTC
d_call: TRBD2
v_call: TRBV24-1
clone_size: -
j_call: TRBJ2-1

cdr3_aa: CASSFIYPDTIYF
cdr3_nt: TGTGCCAGCAGTTTCATCTATCCGGACACCATATATTTT
d_call: -
v_call: TRBV28
clone_size: -
j_call: TRBJ1-3

cdr3_aa: CASSLGAGNYGYTF
cdr3_nt: TGTGCCAGCAGCTTGGGTGCCGGGAACTATGGCTACACCTTC
d_call: -
v_call: TRBV5-5
clone_size: -
j_call: TRBJ1-2

cdr3_aa: CAAEWGLGTDTQYF
cdr3_nt: TGTGCCGCCGAGTGGGGCCTCGGCACAGATACGCAGTATTTT
d_call: -
v_call: TRBV24-1
clone_size: once
j_call: TRBJ2-3

cdr3_aa: CASSLERGTSTDTQYF
cdr3_nt: TGTGCCAGCAGCTTAGAGCGGGGGACCAGCACAGATACGCAGTATTTT
d_call: TRBD2
v_call: TRBV11-1
clone_size: -
j_call: TRBJ2-3

cdr3_aa: CASSPGTAYTEAFF
cdr3_nt: TGTGCCAGCTCACCAGGGACAGCCTACACTGAAGCTTTCTTT
d_call: TRBD1
v_call: TRBV18
clone_size: -
j_call: TRBJ1-1